This T cell receptor beta chain appears in the sequencing data of a study of early T cells in non-severe SARS-CoV-2 infection. TCRdb fed the 5' RACE reads into MiXCR, producing one record per CDR3 protein. The sample includes about 69,000 distinct CDR3 sequences, roughly 4.9% seen only once; the top ten take roughly 3.7%. This clonotype was recorded a few times. Between the trimmed V and J ends, which lost 6 bases and 5 bases, there was a span of 17 bases. Germline assignment: CDR1 MNHEY and CDR2 SMNVEV (reference sequence). The CDR3 covers 14 residues. The TCR originated in an adult who was a healthcare worker with PCR-confirmed SARS-CoV-2 infection or an uninfected control (not recorded which). The donor label of this sample is uncertain. Source: whole blood, taken at baseline. This chain uses TRBV27 with TRBJ2-7, with D possibly TRBD1 on 5 matching bases. In nucleotides, the CDR3 is TGTGCCAGCAGACCCTTCAGGGTTCAGGACGAGCAGTACTTC. Protein product: CASRPFRVQDEQYF.